This T cell receptor beta chain was captured by sequencing in a study of identical twins. Whole-study findings and limits: Cord blood beta clonotypes present at high abundance carried fewer insertions; no such pattern appeared in memory repertoires. Conclusions rested on cross-sectional statistics rather than following the same donors.

J was trimmed by 3 bases and V by 2 bases; bases with no gene match: 4. Germline V CDR1 and CDR2: MNHEY, SVGAGI. The length of the CDR3 is 15 residues. TCRdb passed the 5' RACE reads through MiXCR, listing each CDR3 protein once. The sample yields some 1,700,000 distinct CDR3 sequences, roughly a third seen once. All of the donors were Caucasians in good health. This clonotype was recorded only once. What it recognizes is unknown. Sample: cord blood. The V call is TRBV6-5, the J call TRBJ2-1, with TRBD2 matching over 7 bases. The sequence was obtained from a newborn girl in good health. The DNA for the CDR3 is TGTGCCAGCAGTTACGTACTAGCGAACTACAATGAGCAGTTCTTC. It is translated as CASSYVLANYNEQFF.